The 23 T cell receptor beta chains below come from one sample, sequenced in a study of a mutant IDH1 vaccine in newly diagnosed glioma. Antigens for these TCRs are unknown. Time point meaning: week 5, during vaccination. Vaccine doses each comprised 300 ug of mutant IDH1 20-mer peptide, with topical imiquimod. TCRdb keeps only in-frame clones here, not all; method: immunoSEQ multiplex PCR. The table shows 40,000 or so clones, with around three quarters occurring only once. The specimen was PBMCs, collected from a glioma patient whose treatment included an IDH1 peptide vaccine. Source of these receptors: a man aged 40-55 years with glioma.

The chain is built from TRBV29-1 and TRBJ2-7; D could derive from TRBD1 or TRBD2 (5 bases each). Per germline, CDR1 SQVTM and CDR2 ANQGSEA. The CDR3 runs to 14 residues. V shed 4 bases and J shed 4 bases, with 17 bases lying between them. CDR3 amino acids: CSVVPRDPTYEQYF. DNA for the CDR3: TGCAGCGTTGTCCCAAGGGACCCGACGTACGAGCAGTACTTC.

The chain combines TRBV6-6 with TRBJ1-5; no definite D call. The CDR3 runs 15 residues. Trimming stripped 5 bases from V and 0 bases from J, with 11 bases between. Germline assignment: CDR1 MNHNY and CDR2 SVGAGI (reference sequence). CDR3 DNA: TGTGCCAGCAGTCGCGGCCTTTATAGCAATCAGCCCCAGCATTTT. Protein product: CASSRGLYSNQPQHF.

V usage is TRBV14 and J usage is TRBJ1-1; D might be TRBD1 (6 bases). The CDR3 is 16 amino acids. Germline CDR1 reads SGHDN; CDR2 reads FVKESK. Trimming pared 0 bases from V and 2 bases from J, leaving 13 bases between. The CDR3 DNA sequence: TGTGCCAGCAGCCAAGATCCGGGGGCGAGAAACACTGAAGCTTTCTTT. This codes for CASSQDPGARNTEAFF.

The chain couples TRBV5-1 to TRBJ2-1, with 12 bases matching TRBD1. Losses at the gene ends were 4 bases for V and 9 bases for J; bases not matched to a gene: 11. The CDR3 length is 16 residues. Germline V lookup: CDR1 SGHRS, CDR2 YFSETQ. CDR3 nucleotide sequence: TGCGCCAGCAGCGTAATAACGGGACAGGGGGCTGGTGAGCAGTTCTTC. This sequence encodes CASSVITGQGAGEQFF. Drawing the rest from reference TRBV5-1 and TRBJ2-1, the complete variable domain is KAGVTQTPRYLIKTRGQQVTLSCSPISGHRSVSWYQQTPGQGLQFLFEYFSETQRNKGNFPGRFSGRQFSNSRSEMNVSTLELGDSALYLCASSVITGQGAGEQFFGPGTRLTVL.

The CDR3 nucleotides read TGTGCCAGCAGCTCCATGGGGGTTTCAGGGGAGCTGTTTTTT. Its translation is CASSSMGVSGELFF. This chain joins TRBV5-6 and TRBJ2-2; D possibly matches TRBD1 or TRBD2 (5 bases each). V gave up 3 bases and J gave up 8 bases, with 14 bases separating them. From germline, CDR1 is SGHDT and CDR2 YYEEEE. The CDR3 spans 14 residues.

J is TRBJ2-7 and V is TRBV13; a possible D gene is TRBD1 (6 bases). Germline V gene lookup returns CDR1 PRHDT and CDR2 FYEKMQ (reference sequence). V was cut by 6 bases and J by 4 bases, with 16 bases left in between. The CDR3 is 14 residues long. CDR3 protein: CASRSGAAVYEQYF. CDR3 coding DNA: TGTGCCAGCAGATCAGGGGCTGCCGTGTACGAGCAGTACTTC.

The chain is built from TRBV19 and TRBJ1-2; D gene ambiguous. Trimming left V 5 bases short and J 5 bases short, with 9 bases between. The germline V gene encodes CDR1 LNHDA and CDR2 SQIVND (reference sequence). CDR3 length: 12 residues. CDR3 protein: CASSRLGYGYTF. Here the CDR3 DNA reads TGTGCCAGTAGTCGTTTGGGGTATGGCTACACCTTC.

The genes are TRBV10-3 and TRBJ2-5; D may be TRBD1 (5 bases). The CDR3 loop spans 14 amino acids. CDR1 and CDR2 from the germline V gene are ENHRY and SYGVKD. Trimming left V 3 bases short and J 1 base short, with 9 bases between. CDR3 amino acids: CAISDQGSQETQYF. The CDR3 DNA follows: TGTGCCATCAGTGACCAGGGCAGCCAAGAGACCCAGTACTTC.

The gene calls are TRBV18 and TRBJ2-7; 7 bases map to TRBD1. This CDR3 has 14 residues. Germline loops: CDR1 KGHSH, CDR2 LQKENI. The V gene end was trimmed by 3 bases and the J gene end by 7 bases; junction bases not matched to a gene: 9. The CDR3 nucleotides are TGTGCCAGCTCACCTCGACAGGGAGTCGGGGAGCAGTACTTC. As protein: CASSPRQGVGEQYF. Looking up the rest from reference TRBV18 and TRBJ2-7 gives the full variable domain: NAGVMQNPRHLVRRRGQEARLRCSPMKGHSHVYWYRQLPEEGLKFMVYLQKENIIDESGMPKERFSAEFPKEGPSILRIQQVVRGDSAAYFCASSPRQGVGEQYFGPGTRLTVT.

The CDR3 region has the DNA TGTGCCAGCAGCACGACAGGGGGGGCAGATACGCAGTATTTT. Translation gives CASSTTGGADTQYF. V and J are TRBV7-9 and TRBJ2-3; 9 bases align to TRBD1. The V gene's germline CDR1 is SEHNR and CDR2 FQNEAQ (reference sequence). CDR3 length equals 14 residues. V shed 5 bases, J shed 4 bases, and the junction held 4 bases outside the gene matches.

The V call is TRBV4-1, the J call TRBJ1-4; weak D call: TRBD1 (5 bases). Trimming removed 0 bases from V and 13 bases from J, with 12 bases in between. From germline, CDR1 is MGHRA and CDR2 YSYEKL. The CDR3 consists of 13 residues. This CDR3 is CASSQEVRGGLFF. CDR3 DNA: TGCGCCAGCAGCCAAGAAGTGAGGGGAGGACTGTTTTTT.

The rearrangement uses TRBV15 and TRBJ2-3; D possibly matches TRBD1 or TRBD2 (5 bases each). The germline V gene has CDR1 LNHNV and CDR2 YYDKDF (reference sequence). With 1 base removed from V and 3 bases from J, the gap between germline ends came to 17 bases. This CDR3 has 17 amino acids. The CDR3 reads CATSRGGSVGGTDTQYF. The CDR3 DNA reads TGTGCCACCAGCAGAGGTGGGTCCGTTGGGGGTACAGATACGCAGTATTTT.

The V call is TRBV7-9, the J call TRBJ1-1; TRBD1 aligns across 7 bases. The CDR3 is 12 amino acids. V dropped 5 bases and J dropped 4; count of bases not matched to a gene: 1. Germline lookup yields CDR1 SEHNR and CDR2 FQNEAQ (reference sequence). The CDR3 spells CASSPGGTEAFF. CDR3 DNA sequence: TGTGCCAGCAGCCCAGGGGGCACTGAAGCTTTCTTT.

This sequence joins TRBV29-1 and TRBJ2-7, with D perhaps matching TRBD1 (7 bases). The germline CDR1 and CDR2 sequences are SQVTM and ANQGSEA. V dropped 5 bases and J dropped 3 bases, with 8 bases sitting between them. The CDR3 totals 11 residues. CDR3 region: CSVQGGYEQYF. The CDR3 DNA reads as TGCAGCGTTCAGGGGGGCTACGAGCAGTACTTC.

The gene calls are TRBV2 and TRBJ1-3; D is unresolved. The CDR3 is 15 residues long. Trimming removed 3 bases from V and 4 bases from J, with 13 bases in between. Germline values: CDR1 SNHLY, CDR2 FYNNEI. The CDR3 reads CASSEGGLFGNTIYF. The CDR3 DNA sequence: TGTGCCAGCAGTGAGGGAGGACTGTTCGGAAACACCATATATTTT.

The chain is built from TRBV5-6 and TRBJ2-1; a weak D match, TRBD2 (7 bases). The germline V gene has CDR1 SGHDT and CDR2 YYEEEE. This CDR3 is 15 amino acids long. Trimming left V 4 bases short and J 3 bases short, with 14 bases between. CDR3 loop: CASSGWGGYYNEQFF. CDR3 sequence (DNA): TGTGCCAGCAGCGGGTGGGGGGGCTACTACAATGAGCAGTTCTTC.

The V and J genes are TRBV2 and TRBJ1-1, with D unclear. V was shortened by 4 bases and J by 1 base, with 10 bases between the two germline ends. The germline CDR1 and CDR2 sequences are SNHLY and FYNNEI. This CDR3 contains 14 residues. The CDR3 sequence: CASSGTLENTEAFF. The CDR3 coding sequence is TGTGCCAGCAGTGGAACTTTGGAGAACACTGAAGCTTTCTTT.

The genes are TRBV30 and TRBJ2-5; D possibly corresponds to TRBD1 (5 bases). Germline CDR1 and CDR2: GTSNPN and SVGIG (reference sequence). The V end was cut by 4 bases, the J end by 5 bases, with 11 bases between. The CDR3 has 12 amino acids. DNA of the CDR3: TGTGCCTGGAAAATGGGGCCGGAGACCCAGTACTTC. Its translation is CAWKMGPETQYF.

This clone has a single count. V and J are TRBV30 and TRBJ2-7; TRBD2 aligns across 11 bases. The junction had 2 bases not matched to a gene; V was cut back by 0 bases and J by 4 bases. The CDR3 is 14 amino acids. From germline, CDR1 is GTSNPN and CDR2 SVGIG (reference sequence). The CDR3 DNA is TGTGCCTGGAGTGTACGACTAGCGGGGTACGAGCAGTACTTC. Encoded protein: CAWSVRLAGYEQYF.

This chain joins TRBV10-1 and TRBJ2-3; 9 positions agree with TRBD2. Germline CDR1 is WNHNN and CDR2 is SYGVQD (reference sequence). With 5 bases clipped from V and 5 bases from J, the junction kept 5 bases outside the gene matches. The CDR3 spans 14 residues. CDR3 sequence reads: CASSRASGVDTQYF. The DNA for the CDR3 is TGCGCCAGCAGTAGGGCTAGCGGGGTAGATACGCAGTATTTT.

This clone showed up just once. The chain combines TRBV29-1 with TRBJ2-1; no definite D call. The CDR3 runs to 18 residues. The V end lost 0 bases, the J end lost 1 base, and 19 bases lay between the germline ends. Germline lookup yields CDR1 SQVTM and CDR2 ANQGSEA. CDR3: CSVEDPLDGRLSYNEQFF. The CDR3 bases are TGCAGCGTTGAAGATCCTCTGGACGGCCGCCTATCCTACAATGAGCAGTTCTTC.

The sample holds one count of this clone. The chain uses TRBV6-5 and TRBJ1-6; D remains ambiguous. Trimming cost V 6 bases and J 7 bases, with 13 bases left between them. This CDR3 is 14 amino acids long. Germline lookup yields CDR1 MNHEY and CDR2 SVGAGI. DNA for the CDR3: TGTGCCAGCAGGACCTTGGGGAACAATTCACCCCTCCACTTT. Protein: CASRTLGNNSPLHF.

This clone was found a few times. The chain links TRBV7-8 to TRBJ2-1; a possible D gene is TRBD2 (6 bases). The CDR3 spans 13 residues. Trimming shortened V by 1 base and J by 8 bases, and 9 bases separated the two germline ends. Germline V gives CDR1 SGHVS, CDR2 FQNEAQ. This chain's CDR3 is CASSLGTNHEQFF. The CDR3 DNA sequence: TGTGCCAGCAGCTTAGGGACTAACCATGAGCAGTTCTTC.